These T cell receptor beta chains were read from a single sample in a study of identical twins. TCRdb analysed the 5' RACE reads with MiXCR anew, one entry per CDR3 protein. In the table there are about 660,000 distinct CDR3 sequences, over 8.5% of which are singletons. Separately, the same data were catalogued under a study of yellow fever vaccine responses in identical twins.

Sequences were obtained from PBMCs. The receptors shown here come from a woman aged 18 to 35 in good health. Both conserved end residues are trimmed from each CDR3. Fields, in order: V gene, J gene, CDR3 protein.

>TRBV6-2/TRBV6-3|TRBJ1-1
ASSYEGGNTEAF
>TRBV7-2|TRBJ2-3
ASSSPLLDTQY
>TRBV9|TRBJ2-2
ASSVVSRPDGELF
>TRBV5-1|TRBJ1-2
ASSLSGDRGSGYT
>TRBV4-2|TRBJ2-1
ASSQAQDRNEQF
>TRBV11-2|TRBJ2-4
ASRKPGDLYIQY
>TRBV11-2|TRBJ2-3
ASSLVLAGGSTQY
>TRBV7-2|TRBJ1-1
ASSLEVGRAEAF
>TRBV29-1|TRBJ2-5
SVDGLAGLQETQY
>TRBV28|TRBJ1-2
ASSSLEGYT
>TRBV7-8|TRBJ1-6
ASSLVSADRRNSPLH
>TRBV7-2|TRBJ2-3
ASRASGRITDTQY
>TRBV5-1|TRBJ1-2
ASSLSNGFSGYT